Listed below are T cell receptor beta chains from one sample, sequenced in a study of blood T cells in healthy people across ages. One entry per CDR3 protein results from TCRdb running MiXCR on the 5' RACE reads. The sample yields some 550,000 distinct CDR3 sequences, less than 60% seen once. The sequenced sample was blood. The receptors were sampled from an older man in good health. CDR3s include the opening cysteine and the closing phenylalanine or tryptophan. Each record gives: clone size, J gene, V gene, D gene, CDR3 protein, CDR3 DNA. The D gene is left open where the match is weak. Only part of the rows carry a size: once, few, many, or a class if the clone is expanded.

clone size: many; J gene: TRBJ2-3; V gene: TRBV15; D gene: NA; CDR3 protein: CATSTGGVNTDTQYF; CDR3 DNA: TGTGCCACCAGCACGGGCGGAGTAAACACAGATACGCAGTATTTT
clone size: few; J gene: TRBJ2-1; V gene: TRBV20-1; D gene: TRBD2; CDR3 protein: CSASRTGRSLEQFF; CDR3 DNA: TGCAGTGCTAGTCGGACCGGGAGGAGTCTTGAGCAGTTCTTC
clone size: NA; J gene: TRBJ1-6; V gene: TRBV7-9; D gene: NA; CDR3 protein: CASTSQNGDNSPLHF; CDR3 DNA: TGTGCCAGCACCTCCCAGAATGGGGATAATTCACCCCTCCACTTT
clone size: NA; J gene: TRBJ2-3; V gene: TRBV25-1; D gene: TRBD2; CDR3 protein: CASSLGAGGITDTQYF; CDR3 DNA: TGTGCCAGCAGTCTTGGGGCGGGAGGGATTACAGATACGCAGTATTTT
clone size: NA; J gene: TRBJ2-3; V gene: TRBV15; D gene: NA; CDR3 protein: CATSRDHLNTDTQYF; CDR3 DNA: TGTGCCACCAGCAGAGATCATCTTAACACAGATACGCAGTATTTT
clone size: few; J gene: TRBJ2-3; V gene: TRBV7-3; D gene: NA; CDR3 protein: CASRLDGGIDTQYF; CDR3 DNA: TGTGCCAGCAGATTAGACGGGGGAATAGATACGCAGTATTTT
clone size: NA; J gene: TRBJ2-1; V gene: TRBV6-1; D gene: NA; CDR3 protein: CASRADEQFF; CDR3 DNA: TGTGCCAGCAGAGCTGATGAGCAGTTCTTC
clone size: NA; J gene: TRBJ1-6; V gene: TRBV7-9; D gene: NA; CDR3 protein: CASSLGQVRSPLHF; CDR3 DNA: TGTGCCAGCAGCTTAGGACAGGTCCGATCACCCCTCCACTTT
clone size: NA; J gene: TRBJ2-3; V gene: TRBV28; D gene: TRBD2; CDR3 protein: CASTLRGGRASFGKDTQYF; CDR3 DNA: TGTGCCAGCACCCTACGGGGCGGGAGGGCCTCTTTTGGGAAAGATACGCAGTATTTT
clone size: NA; J gene: TRBJ1-5; V gene: TRBV6-2/TRBV6-3; D gene: NA; CDR3 protein: CASSYEAGSTLSNQPQHF; CDR3 DNA: TGTGCCAGCAGTTACGAAGCAGGATCCACCCTTAGCAATCAGCCCCAGCATTTT
clone size: many; J gene: TRBJ2-3; V gene: TRBV6-5; D gene: NA; CDR3 protein: CASRPGLRGHTDTQYF; CDR3 DNA: TGTGCCAGCAGACCGGGACTCCGGGGGCATACAGATACGCAGTATTTT
clone size: NA; J gene: TRBJ1-5; V gene: TRBV7-2; D gene: NA; CDR3 protein: CASSVEGYQPQHF; CDR3 DNA: TGTGCCAGCAGCGTTGAGGGATACCAGCCCCAGCATTTT
clone size: NA; J gene: TRBJ2-3; V gene: TRBV9; D gene: TRBD2; CDR3 protein: CASSVRRSGSGTDTQYF; CDR3 DNA: TGTGCCAGCAGCGTACGGCGTAGCGGGAGTGGGACAGATACGCAGTATTTT
clone size: NA; J gene: TRBJ2-5; V gene: TRBV29-1; D gene: NA; CDR3 protein: CSGAEWGGETQYF; CDR3 DNA: TGCAGCGGCGCTGAATGGGGCGGGGAGACCCAGTACTTC
clone size: NA; J gene: TRBJ2-3; V gene: TRBV20-1; D gene: NA; CDR3 protein: CSAFYRDSSRATDTQYF; CDR3 DNA: TGCAGTGCCTTTTACCGGGACTCGTCCCGGGCCACAGATACGCAGTATTTT
clone size: NA; J gene: TRBJ2-7; V gene: TRBV10-3; D gene: TRBD2; CDR3 protein: CAISDGTSGMPPYEQYF; CDR3 DNA: TGTGCCATCAGTGACGGGACTAGCGGGATGCCCCCCTACGAGCAGTACTTC
clone size: NA; J gene: TRBJ1-5; V gene: TRBV3-1; D gene: NA; CDR3 protein: CASSQDHQERPQHF; CDR3 DNA: TGTGCCAGCAGCCAAGATCATCAGGAGCGGCCCCAGCATTTT
clone size: NA; J gene: TRBJ1-6; V gene: TRBV4-2; D gene: NA; CDR3 protein: CASSQDPNGSPLHF; CDR3 DNA: TGTGCCAGCAGCCAAGATCCCAATGGGTCACCCCTCCACTTT
clone size: NA; J gene: TRBJ2-1; V gene: TRBV10-3; D gene: TRBD1; CDR3 protein: CAISESQQGAGNEQFF; CDR3 DNA: TGTGCCATCAGTGAGTCCCAACAGGGGGCGGGCAATGAGCAGTTCTTC
clone size: NA; J gene: TRBJ1-5; V gene: TRBV30; D gene: NA; CDR3 protein: CAWSHGQENQPQHF; CDR3 DNA: TGTGCCTGGAGCCACGGGCAGGAGAATCAGCCCCAGCATTTT
clone size: NA; J gene: TRBJ1-2; V gene: TRBV20-1; D gene: TRBD1; CDR3 protein: CSARDRDRGRKGYTF; CDR3 DNA: TGCAGTGCTAGAGACCGGGACAGGGGGCGTAAAGGCTACACCTTC
clone size: few; J gene: TRBJ2-6; V gene: TRBV7-9; D gene: NA; CDR3 protein: CASSLWSPSGANVLTF; CDR3 DNA: TGTGCCAGCAGCTTATGGAGTCCCTCTGGGGCCAACGTCCTGACTTTC
clone size: many; J gene: TRBJ2-1; V gene: TRBV12-3/TRBV12-4; D gene: NA; CDR3 protein: CASTVINEQFF; CDR3 DNA: TGTGCCAGCACCGTGATAAATGAGCAGTTCTTC
clone size: NA; J gene: TRBJ1-2; V gene: TRBV7-9; D gene: TRBD1; CDR3 protein: CASSSTGEDGYTF; CDR3 DNA: TGTGCCAGCAGCTCGACAGGGGAGGATGGCTACACCTTC
clone size: NA; J gene: TRBJ1-2; V gene: TRBV14; D gene: NA; CDR3 protein: CASSRHRDYGYTF; CDR3 DNA: TGTGCCAGCAGCCGGCACAGAGACTATGGCTACACCTTC
clone size: once; J gene: TRBJ2-1; V gene: TRBV5-1; D gene: TRBD2; CDR3 protein: CASSPLGGSSYNEQFF; CDR3 DNA: TGCGCCAGCAGCCCCCTGGGGGGGAGCTCCTACAATGAGCAGTTCTTC
clone size: many; J gene: TRBJ2-7; V gene: TRBV13; D gene: NA; CDR3 protein: CASSPPQGPYEQYF; CDR3 DNA: TGTGCCAGCAGCCCCCCGCAGGGCCCCTACGAGCAGTACTTC
clone size: NA; J gene: TRBJ1-1; V gene: TRBV10-3; D gene: NA; CDR3 protein: CAISENTEAFF; CDR3 DNA: TGTGCCATCAGTGAGAACACTGAAGCTTTCTTT
clone size: NA; J gene: TRBJ2-5; V gene: TRBV3-1; D gene: NA; CDR3 protein: CASSQGGSLEQYF; CDR3 DNA: TGTGCCAGCAGCCAGGGTGGGAGTCTGGAGCAGTACTTC
clone size: few; J gene: TRBJ2-5; V gene: TRBV29-1; D gene: NA; CDR3 protein: CSASVTMVETQYF; CDR3 DNA: TGCAGCGCCTCAGTTACGATGGTGGAGACCCAGTACTTC
clone size: NA; J gene: TRBJ1-5; V gene: TRBV20-1; D gene: TRBD1; CDR3 protein: CSARASDRAGPQHF; CDR3 DNA: TGCAGTGCTAGAGCCTCGGACAGGGCTGGGCCCCAGCATTTT
clone size: NA; J gene: TRBJ1-2; V gene: TRBV29-1; D gene: NA; CDR3 protein: CSEGETGMDGYTF; CDR3 DNA: TGCAGCGAGGGAGAGACAGGAATGGACGGCTACACCTTC
clone size: NA; J gene: TRBJ2-1; V gene: TRBV7-9; D gene: NA; CDR3 protein: CASSPHGLGGEQFF; CDR3 DNA: TGTGCCAGCAGCCCCCACGGACTTGGGGGTGAGCAGTTCTTC
clone size: NA; J gene: TRBJ2-7; V gene: TRBV12-3/TRBV12-4; D gene: NA; CDR3 protein: CASSLRREGEQYF; CDR3 DNA: TGTGCCAGCAGTTTACGCAGGGAAGGCGAGCAGTACTTC
clone size: few; J gene: TRBJ2-7; V gene: TRBV7-2; D gene: NA; CDR3 protein: CASSPEGQSSYEQYF; CDR3 DNA: TGTGCCAGCAGTCCGGAAGGTCAGTCTTCCTACGAGCAGTACTTC
clone size: NA; J gene: TRBJ1-1; V gene: TRBV4-3; D gene: TRBD1; CDR3 protein: CASSPNSGQEAEAFF; CDR3 DNA: TGCGCCAGCAGCCCGAACTCCGGACAGGAGGCTGAAGCTTTCTTT
clone size: few; J gene: TRBJ2-1; V gene: TRBV29-1; D gene: TRBD2; CDR3 protein: CSANGGGDEQFF; CDR3 DNA: TGCAGCGCTAATGGGGGAGGGGATGAGCAGTTCTTC
clone size: NA; J gene: TRBJ2-5; V gene: TRBV6-4; D gene: TRBD1; CDR3 protein: CASTFDRGRETQYF; CDR3 DNA: TGTGCCAGCACCTTTGACAGGGGGCGAGAGACCCAGTACTTC
clone size: NA; J gene: TRBJ1-4; V gene: TRBV7-9; D gene: NA; CDR3 protein: CVSSSTEGPNEKLFF; CDR3 DNA: TGTGTCAGCAGCTCAACCGAAGGGCCTAATGAAAAACTGTTTTTT
clone size: NA; J gene: TRBJ2-5; V gene: TRBV20-1; D gene: NA; CDR3 protein: CSARLWREAETQYF; CDR3 DNA: TGCAGTGCTAGACTTTGGAGGGAGGCGGAGACCCAGTACTTC
clone size: many; J gene: TRBJ2-1; V gene: TRBV20-1; D gene: NA; CDR3 protein: CSASPQSQFF; CDR3 DNA: TGCAGTGCTAGCCCGCAGTCGCAGTTCTTC
clone size: NA; J gene: TRBJ2-1; V gene: TRBV7-2; D gene: NA; CDR3 protein: CASRGLGNEQFF; CDR3 DNA: TGTGCCAGCCGAGGGCTGGGGAATGAGCAGTTCTTC
clone size: NA; J gene: TRBJ2-1; V gene: TRBV13; D gene: NA; CDR3 protein: CASSFARGKNEQFF; CDR3 DNA: TGTGCCAGCAGCTTTGCGCGGGGAAAAAATGAGCAGTTCTTC
clone size: NA; J gene: TRBJ2-1; V gene: TRBV6-5; D gene: NA; CDR3 protein: CASSYRGPSGGPFIYEQFF; CDR3 DNA: TGTGCCAGCAGTTATAGAGGTCCCTCAGGGGGGCCATTTATTTACGAGCAGTTCTTC
clone size: once; J gene: TRBJ2-3; V gene: TRBV20-1; D gene: TRBD1; CDR3 protein: CSAERTGRTDTQYF; CDR3 DNA: TGCAGTGCTGAGAGGACAGGGAGGACAGATACGCAGTATTTT
clone size: NA; J gene: TRBJ1-2; V gene: TRBV29-1; D gene: NA; CDR3 protein: CSVLDYSDSNYGYTF; CDR3 DNA: TGCAGTGTTCTCGACTATTCCGATTCTAACTATGGCTACACCTTC
clone size: NA; J gene: TRBJ2-7; V gene: TRBV20-1; D gene: NA; CDR3 protein: CSAPDNSYEQYF; CDR3 DNA: TGCAGTGCCCCAGACAATTCCTACGAGCAGTACTTC
clone size: NA; J gene: TRBJ2-3; V gene: TRBV2; D gene: NA; CDR3 protein: CASSEGVNTDTQYF; CDR3 DNA: TGTGCCAGCAGTGAGGGGGTAAACACAGATACGCAGTATTTT
clone size: few; J gene: TRBJ2-3; V gene: TRBV20-1; D gene: NA; CDR3 protein: CSAREPGHVGTDTQYF; CDR3 DNA: TGCAGTGCTAGAGAGCCGGGACACGTGGGGACAGATACGCAGTATTTT
clone size: once; J gene: TRBJ2-5; V gene: TRBV20-1; D gene: TRBD2; CDR3 protein: CSTLAGGRNEQYF; CDR3 DNA: TGCAGTACCTTAGCGGGAGGGCGGAATGAGCAGTACTTC
clone size: NA; J gene: TRBJ2-7; V gene: TRBV24-1; D gene: TRBD1; CDR3 protein: CATRGTGSHEQYF; CDR3 DNA: TGTGCCACCAGAGGGACAGGGTCACACGAGCAGTACTTC
clone size: NA; J gene: TRBJ2-1; V gene: TRBV20-1; D gene: NA; CDR3 protein: CSALSDYNNEQFF; CDR3 DNA: TGCAGTGCTCTGTCAGATTATAACAATGAGCAGTTCTTC
clone size: NA; J gene: TRBJ2-1; V gene: TRBV18; D gene: TRBD1; CDR3 protein: CASSPDRGQETQFF; CDR3 DNA: TGTGCCAGCTCACCGGACAGGGGACAAGAGACCCAGTTCTTC
clone size: NA; J gene: TRBJ1-2; V gene: TRBV29-1; D gene: TRBD1; CDR3 protein: CSVVAGQGSLYGDGYTF; CDR3 DNA: TGCAGCGTTGTCGCGGGACAGGGTTCCCTCTATGGCGATGGCTACACCTTC
clone size: NA; J gene: TRBJ2-7; V gene: TRBV5-1; D gene: NA; CDR3 protein: CASSPGRVQEQYF; CDR3 DNA: TGCGCCAGCAGCCCGGGAAGGGTTCAGGAGCAGTACTTC
clone size: once; J gene: TRBJ2-1; V gene: TRBV11-1; D gene: TRBD2; CDR3 protein: CASSLAMRTSGLNEQFF; CDR3 DNA: TGTGCCAGCAGCTTAGCGATGCGTACTAGCGGCCTCAATGAGCAGTTCTTC
clone size: NA; J gene: TRBJ2-1; V gene: TRBV9; D gene: TRBD2; CDR3 protein: CASSVLAGPNEQFF; CDR3 DNA: TGTGCCAGCAGCGTACTAGCGGGTCCCAATGAGCAGTTCTTC
clone size: many; J gene: TRBJ2-5; V gene: TRBV24-1; D gene: NA; CDR3 protein: CATSDGGTERRETQYF; CDR3 DNA: TGTGCCACCAGTGATGGGGGGACAGAGAGGAGAGAGACCCAGTACTTC
clone size: few; J gene: TRBJ2-7; V gene: TRBV9; D gene: NA; CDR3 protein: CASSVDLGTYEQYF; CDR3 DNA: TGTGCCAGCAGCGTAGATTTGGGGACCTACGAGCAGTACTTC